The text below deals with one TCR beta chain. CDR3 length: 16 amino acids. V shed 2 bases and J 6 bases; nucleotides not matched to a gene: 12. In germline, CDR1 is LNHDA, CDR2 SQIVND (reference sequence). The template used for profiling TCR beta VDJ and CDR3 was genomic DNA. TCRdb reprocessed the reads with MiXCR, giving one entry per CDR3 protein. The data hold fewer than 250,000 distinct CDR3 sequences, with approximately 45% observed a single time. The entry originates in a study of CD8+CD57+ T cells in acquired aplastic anemia. Patients chosen for sequencing had shown CD8+CD57+ cell expansion by flow cytometry.

The sequence was obtained from a human donor with aplastic anemia. This sequence joins TRBV19 and TRBJ1-1; 7 bases agree with TRBD1. Material for sequencing was sorted CD4+, CD8+, or CD8+CD57+ T cells (not recorded which) from PBMCs. CDR3 nucleotides: TGTGCCAGTAGTATAAGACAGGGAATGGGGATTTCTGAAGCTTTCTTT. Translated, it gives CASSIRQGMGISEAFF.